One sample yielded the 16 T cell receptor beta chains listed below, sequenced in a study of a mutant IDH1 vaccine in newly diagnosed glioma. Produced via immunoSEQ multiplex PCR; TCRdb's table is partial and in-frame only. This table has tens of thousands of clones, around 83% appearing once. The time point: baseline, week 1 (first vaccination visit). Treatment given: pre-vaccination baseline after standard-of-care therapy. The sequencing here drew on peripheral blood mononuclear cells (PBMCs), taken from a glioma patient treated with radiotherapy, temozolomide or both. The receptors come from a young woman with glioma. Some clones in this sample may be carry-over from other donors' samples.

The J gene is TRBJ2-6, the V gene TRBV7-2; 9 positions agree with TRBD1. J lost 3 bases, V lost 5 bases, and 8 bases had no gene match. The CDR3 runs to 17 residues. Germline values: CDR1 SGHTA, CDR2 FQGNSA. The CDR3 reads CASSTGTGLSGANVLTF. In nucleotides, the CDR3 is TGTGCCAGCAGCACCGGGACAGGGCTAAGTGGGGCCAACGTCCTGACTTTC.

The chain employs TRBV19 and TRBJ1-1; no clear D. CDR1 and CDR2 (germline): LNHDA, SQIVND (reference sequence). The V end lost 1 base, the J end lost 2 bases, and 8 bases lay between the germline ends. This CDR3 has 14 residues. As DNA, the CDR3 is TGTGCCAGTAGTATAGTCGGCAGAAACACTGAAGCTTTCTTT. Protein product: CASSIVGRNTEAFF.

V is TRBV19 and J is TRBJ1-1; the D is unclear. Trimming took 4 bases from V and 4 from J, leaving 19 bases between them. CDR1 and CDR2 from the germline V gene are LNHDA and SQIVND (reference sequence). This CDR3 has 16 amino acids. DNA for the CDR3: TGTGCCAGTAGTAGACGCCCGGGAGGGTCAATCACTGAAGCTTTCTTT. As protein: CASSRRPGGSITEAFF.

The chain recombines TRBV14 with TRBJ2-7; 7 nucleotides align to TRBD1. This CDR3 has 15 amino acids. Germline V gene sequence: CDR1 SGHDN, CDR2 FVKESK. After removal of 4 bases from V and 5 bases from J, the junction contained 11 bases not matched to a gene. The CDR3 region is CASSLQGTVLNEQYF. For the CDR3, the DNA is TGTGCCAGCAGCCTCCAGGGGACAGTACTCAACGAGCAGTACTTC.

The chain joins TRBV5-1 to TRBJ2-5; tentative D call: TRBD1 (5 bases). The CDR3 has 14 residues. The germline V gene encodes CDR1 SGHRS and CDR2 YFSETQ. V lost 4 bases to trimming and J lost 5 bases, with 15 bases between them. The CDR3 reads CASSRTRSWETQYF. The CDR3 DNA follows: TGCGCCAGCAGCCGGACACGGTCTTGGGAGACCCAGTACTTC.

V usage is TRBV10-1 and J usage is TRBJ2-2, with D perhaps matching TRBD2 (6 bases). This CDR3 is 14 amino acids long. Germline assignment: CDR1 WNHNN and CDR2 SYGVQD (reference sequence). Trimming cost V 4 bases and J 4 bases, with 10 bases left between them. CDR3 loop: CASSAGAVTGELFF. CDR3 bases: TGCGCCAGCAGTGCGGGAGCGGTCACCGGGGAGCTGTTTTTT.

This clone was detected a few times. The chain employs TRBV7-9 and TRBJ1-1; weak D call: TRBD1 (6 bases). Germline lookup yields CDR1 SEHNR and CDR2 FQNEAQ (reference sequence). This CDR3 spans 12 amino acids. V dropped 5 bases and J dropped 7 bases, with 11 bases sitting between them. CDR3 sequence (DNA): TGTGCCAGCAGCACGGACAGCCTTGAAGCTTTCTTT. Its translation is CASSTDSLEAFF.

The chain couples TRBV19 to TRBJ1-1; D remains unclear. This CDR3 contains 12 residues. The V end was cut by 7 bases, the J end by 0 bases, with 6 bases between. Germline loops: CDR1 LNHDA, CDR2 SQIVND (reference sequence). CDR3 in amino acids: CASNFLNTEAFF. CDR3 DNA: TGTGCCAGTAATTTTTTGAACACTGAAGCTTTCTTT.

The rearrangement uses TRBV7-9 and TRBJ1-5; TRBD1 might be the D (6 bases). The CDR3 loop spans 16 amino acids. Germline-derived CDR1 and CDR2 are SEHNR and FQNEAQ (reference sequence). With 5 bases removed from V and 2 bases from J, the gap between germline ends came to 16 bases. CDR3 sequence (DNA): TGTGCCAGCAGCGGCGGGGGCCATGGAGGCAATCAGCCCCAGCATTTT. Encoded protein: CASSGGGHGGNQPQHF. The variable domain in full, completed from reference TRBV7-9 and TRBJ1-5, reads DTGVSQNPRHKITKRGQNVTFRCDPISEHNRLYWYRQTLGQGPEFLTYFQNEAQLEKSRLLSDRFSAERPKGSFSTLEIQRTEQGDSAMYLCASSGGGHGGNQPQHFGDGTRLSIL.

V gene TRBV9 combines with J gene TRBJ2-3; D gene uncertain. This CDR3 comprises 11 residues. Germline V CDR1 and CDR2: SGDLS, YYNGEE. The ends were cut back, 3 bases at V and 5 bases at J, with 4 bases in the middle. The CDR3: CASSERDTQYF. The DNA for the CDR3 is TGTGCCAGCAGCGAAAGAGATACGCAGTATTTT.

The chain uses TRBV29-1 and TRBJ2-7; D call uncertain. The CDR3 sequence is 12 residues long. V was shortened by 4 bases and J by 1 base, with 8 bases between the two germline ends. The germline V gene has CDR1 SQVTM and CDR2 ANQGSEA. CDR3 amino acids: CSVVGLSYEQYF. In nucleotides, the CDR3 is TGCAGCGTTGTCGGGCTGTCCTACGAGCAGTACTTC.

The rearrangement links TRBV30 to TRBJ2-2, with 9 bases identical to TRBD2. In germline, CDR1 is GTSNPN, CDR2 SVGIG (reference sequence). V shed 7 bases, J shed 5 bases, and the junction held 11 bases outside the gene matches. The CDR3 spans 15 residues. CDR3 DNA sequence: TGTGCCTCCCGACTCGCGGGAGGGCGTACCGGGGAGCTGTTTTTT. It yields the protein CASRLAGGRTGELFF.

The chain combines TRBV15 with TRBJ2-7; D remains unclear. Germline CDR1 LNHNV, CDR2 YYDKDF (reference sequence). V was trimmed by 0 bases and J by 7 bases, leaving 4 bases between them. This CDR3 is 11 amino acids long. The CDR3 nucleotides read TGTGCCACCAGCAGAGAGCGAGAGCAGTACTTC. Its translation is CATSREREQYF.

The CDR3: CASSFGGSSYNEQFF. DNA of the CDR3: TGTGCCAGCAGCTTCGGCGGCAGCTCCTACAATGAGCAGTTCTTC. The gene calls are TRBV7-2 and TRBJ2-1; D not certain. Germline V CDR1 and CDR2: SGHTA, FQGNSA. Trimming cost V 3 bases and J 0 bases, with 9 bases left between them. The CDR3 is 15 residues long.

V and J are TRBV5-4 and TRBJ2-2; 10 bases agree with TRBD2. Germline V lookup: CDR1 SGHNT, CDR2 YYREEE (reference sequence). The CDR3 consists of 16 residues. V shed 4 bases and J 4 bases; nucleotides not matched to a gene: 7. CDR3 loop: CASSPYGLAVTGELFF. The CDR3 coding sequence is TGTGCCAGCAGCCCCTATGGACTAGCGGTCACCGGGGAGCTGTTTTTT. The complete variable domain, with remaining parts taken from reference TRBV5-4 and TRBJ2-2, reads ETGVTQSPTHLIKTRGQQVTLRCSSQSGHNTVSWYQQALGQGPQFIFQYYREEENGRGNFPPRFSGLQFPNYSSELNVNALELDDSALYLCASSPYGLAVTGELFFGEGSRLTVL.

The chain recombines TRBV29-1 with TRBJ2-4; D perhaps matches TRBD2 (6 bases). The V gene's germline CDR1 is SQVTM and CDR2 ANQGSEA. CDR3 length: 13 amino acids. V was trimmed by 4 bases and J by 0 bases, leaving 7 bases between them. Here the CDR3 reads CSVAGLAKNIQYF. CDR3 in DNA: TGCAGCGTTGCGGGACTAGCCAAAAACATTCAGTACTTC.